The table lists the clone carrying this T cell receptor (beta chain) with many counts. Antigen specificity is unknown. UMIs were added to TCR cDNA along with a universal primer site when it was made by 5'RACE template switching. TCRdb passed the 5' RACE reads through MiXCR, listing each CDR3 protein once. This table has roughly 120,000 distinct CDR3 sequences, roughly 7.2% appearing once. Trimming at V came to 0 bases and at J to 4 bases, leaving 6 bases not matched to a gene. The germline V gene has CDR1 GTSNPN and CDR2 SVGIG (reference sequence). The CDR3 has 15 amino acids. The record originates from a study of T cells after yellow fever vaccination. Study findings and constraints: It was a weaker secondary response, yet one that peaked faster, at day 5 versus 15. Post-booster reappearance was seen for most primary-vaccination clones (just under 97% CD4, roughly 86% CD8). Abundant clonotypes from the bulk population could get into FACS-sorted repertoires as contaminants.

The gene calls are TRBV30 and TRBJ1-5; 7 bases match TRBD1. The source of this sequence is a man between 18 and 35 years old who received the YFV17D yellow fever vaccine. Source: CD4+ T cells sorted from PBMCs, taken more than 40 days after the first yellow fever vaccination. The CDR3 DNA is TGTGCCTGGAGTGTGGCACCAGGGGGTAATCAGCCCCAGCATTTT. Translated: CAWSVAPGGNQPQHF. Using reference TRBV30 and TRBJ1-5 for the parts outside the CDR3, the full variable domain is SQTIHQWPATLVQPVGSPLSLECTVEGTSNPNLYWYRQAAGRGLQLLFYSVGIGQISSEVPQNLSASRPQDRQFILSSKKLLLSDSGFYLCAWSVAPGGNQPQHFGDGTRLSIL.